The clone carrying this T cell receptor beta chain was seen once. The antigen is not known. CDR3 length equals 14 residues. Trimming removed 7 bases from V and 4 bases from J, with 16 bases in between. Looked up from germline, CDR1 is MNHEY and CDR2 is SMNVEV (reference sequence). This sample was taken from a study of shared clonotypes between healthy human individuals. Study-wide results and limits: Generation of non-shared clonotypes was less probable than generation of clonotypes shared by all four donors. Rarefaction curves obtained for sorted subsets showed sequencing incomplete despite large depth. Sequencing depth was expected to affect clonotype sharing among donors.

CD45RO-negative CD8 cells positively selected for CCR7 made up the naive population, which excluded terminally differentiated effector memory CD45RA+ cells. The sorted-subset replicate PCRs were given approximately 190 ng DNA, which is about 30,000 T cell genomes. Method: immunoSEQ multiplex PCR; TCRdb's copy keeps in-frame clones and lacks some. The table shows a few hundred thousand clones, with roughly 95% occurring only once. The sequence came from a woman in her 30s in good health. The specimen sequenced was naive CD8+ T cells sorted from blood. This sequence joins TRBV27 and TRBJ1-1, with D unclear. CDR3: CASKPGAGITEAFF. The CDR3 bases are TGTGCCAGCAAACCGGGAGCTGGGATCACTGAAGCTTTCTTT.